These 23 T cell receptor beta chains share one sample of origin, sequenced in a study of Graves' ophthalmopathy and Graves' hyperthyroidism. Amplification of the TCR beta CDR3 regions used RNA transcripts (as template). Second-round multiplex PCR came after first-round RT-PCR with HTBI primers. TCRdb called the multiplex PCR reads again in MiXCR, with one record for every CDR3 protein. The sample lists some 1.1 million distinct CDR3 sequences, 35% to 40% occurring once. Sequencing input: peripheral blood or thyroid tissue (not recorded which). Receptors originate from an adult man with Graves' hyperthyroidism.

This chain connects TRBV7-2 to TRBJ2-7, with TRBD1 as a possible D gene (6 bases). Trimming left V 5 bases short and J 12 bases short, with 17 bases between. The germline V gene has CDR1 SGHTA and CDR2 FQGNSA. The CDR3 sequence is 12 residues long. For the CDR3, the DNA is TGTGCCAGCAGCCGACCAGGGGCCAGATTGTACTTC. Translating it yields CASSRPGARLYF.

This clonotype has a count of ten or more. J is TRBJ1-5 and V is TRBV7-2, with 8 bases identical to TRBD1. From germline, CDR1 is SGHTA and CDR2 FQGNSA. Germline trimming cut 0 bases from V and 6 bases from J; bases unmatched to any gene: 10. The CDR3 is 17 amino acids. This CDR3 is CASSLARAGGAGQPQHF. CDR3 sequence (DNA): TGTGCCAGCAGCTTAGCGCGGGCAGGGGGCGCAGGTCAGCCCCAGCATTTT.

The chain joins TRBV2 to TRBJ1-1; D is unresolved. V was clipped by 2 bases and J by 11 bases, with 18 bases between them. Germline CDR1 reads SNHLY; CDR2 reads FYNNEI. The CDR3 sequence is 14 residues long. The CDR3 region has the DNA TGTGCCAGCAGTGAACGGGTGAGGTCTTCGAGGGCTTTCTTT. It is translated as CASSERVRSSRAFF. Looking up the rest from reference TRBV2 and TRBJ1-1 gives the full variable domain: EPEVTQTPSHQVTQMGQEVILRCVPISNHLYFYWYRQILGQKVEFLVSFYNNEISEKSEIFDDQFSVERPDGSNFTLKIRSTKLEDSAMYFCASSERVRSSRAFFGQGTRLTVV.

This clonotype was counted at least ten times. This sequence may be a read error, since a much larger clone differs from it by one base. The V gene is TRBV29-1, the J gene TRBJ1-1, with 7 bases matching TRBD1. Per germline, CDR1 SQVTM and CDR2 ANQGSEA. This CDR3 is 12 amino acids long. The CDR3 sequence is CNVDRTTGEAFF. The DNA for the CDR3 is TGCAACGTGGACAGGACAACGGGTGAAGCTTTCTTT.

This clonotype was detected ten times or more. The chain couples TRBV15 to TRBJ1-5; D ambiguous. Deletions cut 0 bases from V and 0 bases from J, with 9 bases between. This CDR3 has 16 amino acids. Germline V gene sequence: CDR1 LNHNV, CDR2 YYDKDF (reference sequence). The CDR3 bases are TGTGCCACCAGCAGAGAACCGGGCTTTAGCAATCAGCCCCAGCATTTT. It yields the protein CATSREPGFSNQPQHF.

CDR3 sequence: CASSKTSGNYNEQFF. DNA of the CDR3: TGTGCCAGTAGCAAGACTAGCGGGAACTACAATGAGCAGTTCTTC. This chain joins TRBV7-2 and TRBJ2-1, with 11 positions matching TRBD2. The CDR3 is 15 residues long. V shed 9 bases and J 3 bases; nucleotides not matched to a gene: 7. Per germline, CDR1 SGHTA and CDR2 FQGNSA.

About this clonotype itself: A much larger clone lies one base from this, so it may be a read error. This chain joins TRBV7-2 and TRBJ1-2; the match to TRBD1 covers 10 bases. The CDR3 has 14 residues. V lost 5 bases, J lost 6 bases, and 6 bases stayed unmatched. Germline CDR1 reads SGHTA; CDR2 reads FQGNSA. The CDR3 spells CASSLGTGDHGYTF. Written as DNA, the CDR3 is TGTGCCAGCAGCCTCGGGACAGGGGACCATGGCTACACCTTC.

This clonotype occurred many times. The chain uses TRBV25-1 and TRBJ2-5, with 8 bases identical to TRBD2. The germline gives CDR1 MGHDK, CDR2 SYGVNS. Trimming cost V 0 bases and J 2 bases; bases outside gene matches: 2. CDR3 length: 15 residues. CDR3 DNA: TGTGCCAGCAGTGAATATCGCGGGGGGCAAGAGACCCAGTACTTC. This translates into CASSEYRGGQETQYF.

This clonotype was counted a few times. This chain joins TRBV5-1 and TRBJ2-2; D unresolved. Germline V gives CDR1 SGHRS, CDR2 YFSETQ. The CDR3 has 13 residues. Between the trimmed V and J ends, which lost 6 bases and 6 bases, there was a span of 12 bases. CDR3 nucleotides: TGCGCCAGCAACGCCCGGGTGCCCGGGGAGCTGTTTTTT. It translates to CASNARVPGELFF.

This clonotype was detected ten times or more. The chain carries TRBV10-3 and TRBJ1-2; perhaps TRBD1 as D (5 bases). CDR3 length equals 12 residues. Between the trimmed V and J ends, which lost 6 bases and 4 bases, there was a span of 9 bases. Germline lookup yields CDR1 ENHRY and CDR2 SYGVKD. CDR3 bases: TGTGCCATCAGAGAGGGGAGCTATGGCTACACCTTC. It is translated as CAIREGSYGYTF.

This clonotype has at least ten counts. The chain joins TRBV10-3 to TRBJ2-2, with 8 positions matching TRBD1. CDR1 and CDR2 from the germline V gene are ENHRY and SYGVKD. V shed 6 bases, J shed 3 bases, and the junction held 3 bases outside the gene matches. The CDR3 has 14 amino acids. CDR3 protein: CAIRPGQDTGELFF. The CDR3 DNA follows: TGTGCCATCAGACCGGGACAGGACACCGGGGAGCTGTTTTTT.

This clonotype was recorded a few times. This chain uses TRBV5-1 with TRBJ2-5; TRBD2 is a possible D gene (6 bases). The CDR3 has 16 amino acids. The germline V gene encodes CDR1 SGHRS and CDR2 YFSETQ. With 2 bases removed from V and 0 bases from J, the gap between germline ends came to 14 bases. The CDR3 sequence: CASSLSFGSYQETQYF. DNA of the CDR3: TGCGCCAGCAGCTTATCTTTCGGGAGTTACCAAGAGACCCAGTACTTC. The full variable domain, in which reference TRBV5-1 and TRBJ2-5 provide the parts outside the CDR3, is KAGVTQTPRYLIKTRGQQVTLSCSPISGHRSVSWYQQTPGQGLQFLFEYFSETQRNKGNFPGRFSGRQFSNSRSEMNVSTLELGDSALYLCASSLSFGSYQETQYFGPGTRLLVL.

This clonotype was seen repeatedly, ten times or more. The chain recombines TRBV7-6 with TRBJ2-5; the match to TRBD2 covers 8 bases. The germline gives CDR1 SGHVS, CDR2 FNYEAQ. The CDR3 has 15 residues. With 4 bases clipped from V and 5 bases from J, the junction kept 9 bases outside the gene matches. CDR3: CASSSGAGGVETQYF. In DNA, the CDR3 is TGTGCCAGCAGCTCCGGTGCGGGAGGAGTTGAGACCCAGTACTTC.

CDR3 coding DNA: TGTGCCATCAGTGAGCCGACAGGGGGCGGAACTGAAGCTTTCTTT. This gives the protein CAISEPTGGGTEAFF. The chain carries TRBV10-3 and TRBJ1-1, with TRBD1 matching 10 bases. The CDR3 length is 15 residues. Germline-derived CDR1 and CDR2 are ENHRY and SYGVKD. J lost 5 bases, V lost 2 bases, and 5 bases had no gene match.

The chain combines TRBV20-1 with TRBJ1-1; D is undetermined. V lost 0 bases and J 1 base, leaving 9 bases between the germline ends. The CDR3 totals 14 residues. Germline V gives CDR1 DFQATT, CDR2 SNEGSKA (reference sequence). In DNA form, the CDR3 reads TGCAGTGCTAGAGACCCAACTACGAACACTGAAGCTTTCTTT. It yields the protein CSARDPTTNTEAFF.

The chain has TRBV20-1 and TRBJ1-3; D is undetermined. There are 14 residues in the CDR3. CDR1 is DFQATT and CDR2 is SNEGSKA in the germline V gene (reference sequence). Trimming cost V 6 bases and J 1 base, with 13 bases left between them. The CDR3 sequence is CSAIHPGSGNTIYF. The CDR3 region has the DNA TGCAGTGCGATACATCCGGGGTCTGGAAACACCATATATTTT.

This clonotype was observed many times. The chain has TRBV7-8 and TRBJ1-5, with D unresolved. The CDR3 covers 16 residues. Germline V gene lookup returns CDR1 SGHVS and CDR2 FQNEAQ. Trimming removed 1 base at V and 3 bases at J, with 13 bases between. The CDR3: CASSLVRKQINQPQHF. CDR3 nucleotides: TGTGCCAGCAGCTTAGTCCGGAAACAGATCAATCAGCCCCAGCATTTT.

On this clonotype: Being one base from a much bigger clone, this may be a read error. This chain uses TRBV19 with TRBJ1-1; 11 nucleotides align to TRBD1. Trimming took 10 bases from V and 4 from J; bases not matched to a gene: 5. This CDR3 region has 13 residues. Germline CDR1 LNHDA, CDR2 SQIVND (reference sequence). CDR3 region: CAIKDRGLTEAFF. DNA of the CDR3: TGTGCCATCAAGGACAGGGGGCTCACTGAAGCTTTCTTT.

The chain carries TRBV6-6 and TRBJ1-1, with 7 bases that match TRBD1. Germline V gene lookup returns CDR1 MNHNY and CDR2 SVGAGI (reference sequence). V shed 8 bases and J 4 bases; nucleotides not matched to a gene: 10. The CDR3 length is 14 residues. The DNA of the CDR3 is TGTGCCAGCGGCTTACAGGGGTTACCCACTGAAGCTTTCTTT. This codes for CASGLQGLPTEAFF.

The chain is built from TRBV2 and TRBJ1-5, with a tentative D call TRBD1 (5 bases). Trimming took 1 base from V and 7 from J, leaving 20 bases between them. The CDR3 is 17 amino acids. Germline values: CDR1 SNHLY, CDR2 FYNNEI. CDR3 DNA: TGTGCCAGCAGTGAAGGACGGGGGGGGGGGGTAGGGCAGCCCCAGCATTTT. Translating it yields CASSEGRGGGVGQPQHF.

This clonotype was observed many times. The J gene is TRBJ1-1, the V gene TRBV25-1; possibly TRBD1 for D (5 bases). CDR1 and CDR2 from the germline V gene are MGHDK and SYGVNS. CDR3 length equals 16 residues. V was shortened by 0 bases and J by 5 bases, with 16 bases between the two germline ends. DNA of the CDR3: TGTGCCAGCAGTGAATATAAGAGGTGGGGGAGGACTGAAGCTTTCTTT. Amino acids: CASSEYKRWGRTEAFF.

The rearrangement joins TRBV25-1 to TRBJ1-5, with 10 bases lining up with TRBD1. The CDR3 runs to 13 residues. V was clipped by 6 bases and J by 6 bases; unmatched bases: 2. Germline V gives CDR1 MGHDK, CDR2 SYGVNS. CDR3 DNA sequence: TGTGCCAGCAGACGACAGGGGGCTCAGCCCCAGCATTTT. Translating it yields CASRRQGAQPQHF.

On this clonotype: Just one base apart from a much larger clone, this may be a read error. The chain recombines TRBV7-9 with TRBJ2-2; possible D gene TRBD2, 5 bases. The CDR3 is 12 residues long. Trimming left V 5 bases short and J 9 bases short, with 10 bases between. Germline V CDR1 and CDR2: SEHNR, FQNEAQ (reference sequence). DNA of the CDR3: TGTGCCAGCAGCGCGCGGGCATGGGAGCTGTTTTTT. It translates to CASSARAWELFF.